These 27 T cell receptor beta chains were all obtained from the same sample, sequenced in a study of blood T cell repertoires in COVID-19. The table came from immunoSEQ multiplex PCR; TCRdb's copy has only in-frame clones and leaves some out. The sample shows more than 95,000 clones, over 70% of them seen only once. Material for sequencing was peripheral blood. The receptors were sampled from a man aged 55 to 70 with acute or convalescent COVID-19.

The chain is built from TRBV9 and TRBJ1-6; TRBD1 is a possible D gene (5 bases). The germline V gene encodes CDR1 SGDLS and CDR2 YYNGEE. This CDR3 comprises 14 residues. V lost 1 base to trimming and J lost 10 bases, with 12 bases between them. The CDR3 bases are TGTGCCAGCAGCGTAATGTGGGGCGAATCACCCCTCCACTTT. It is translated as CASSVMWGESPLHF.

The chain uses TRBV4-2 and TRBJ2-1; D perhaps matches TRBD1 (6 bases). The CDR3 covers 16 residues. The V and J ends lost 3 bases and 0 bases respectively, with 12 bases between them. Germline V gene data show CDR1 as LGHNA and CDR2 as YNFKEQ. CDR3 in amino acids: CASSHESRGSYNEQFF. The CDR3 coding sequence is TGTGCCAGCAGCCATGAGTCCAGGGGCTCCTACAATGAGCAGTTCTTC.

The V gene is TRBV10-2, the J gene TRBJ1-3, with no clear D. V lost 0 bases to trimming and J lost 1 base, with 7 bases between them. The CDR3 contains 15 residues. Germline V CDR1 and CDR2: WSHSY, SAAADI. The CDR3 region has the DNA TGCGCCAGCAGTGAGTCGGGGAGTTCTGGAAACACCATATATTTT. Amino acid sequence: CASSESGSSGNTIYF.

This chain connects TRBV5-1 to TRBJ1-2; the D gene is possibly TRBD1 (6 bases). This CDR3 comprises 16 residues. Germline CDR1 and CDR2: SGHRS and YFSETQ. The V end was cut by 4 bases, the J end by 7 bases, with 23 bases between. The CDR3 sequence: CASSPGRGGRQGGYTF. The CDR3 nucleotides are TGCGCCAGCAGCCCTGGGAGGGGGGGGCGTCAAGGTGGCTACACCTTC.

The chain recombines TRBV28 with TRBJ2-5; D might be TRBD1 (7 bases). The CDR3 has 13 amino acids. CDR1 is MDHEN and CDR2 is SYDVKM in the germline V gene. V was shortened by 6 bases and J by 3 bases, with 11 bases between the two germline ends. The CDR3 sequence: CASREGQKETQYF. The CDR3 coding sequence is TGTGCCAGCAGGGAGGGACAGAAAGAGACCCAGTACTTC. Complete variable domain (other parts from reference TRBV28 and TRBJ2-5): DVKVTQSSRYLVKRTGEKVFLECVQDMDHENMFWYRQDPGLGLRLIYFSYDVKMKEKGDIPEGYSVSREKKERFSLILESASTNQTSMYLCASREGQKETQYFGPGTRLLVL.

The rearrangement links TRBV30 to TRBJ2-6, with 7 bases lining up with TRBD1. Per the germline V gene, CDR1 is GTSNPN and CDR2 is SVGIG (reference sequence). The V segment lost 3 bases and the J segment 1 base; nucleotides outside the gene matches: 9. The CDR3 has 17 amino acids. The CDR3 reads CAWRRRQGGSGANVLTF. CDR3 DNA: TGTGCCTGGAGAAGACGACAGGGTGGGTCTGGGGCCAACGTCCTGACTTTC. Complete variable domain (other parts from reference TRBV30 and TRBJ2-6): SQTIHQWPATLVQPVGSPLSLECTVEGTSNPNLYWYRQAAGRGLQLLFYSVGIGQISSEVPQNLSASRPQDRQFILSSKKLLLSDSGFYLCAWRRRQGGSGANVLTFGAGSRLTVL.

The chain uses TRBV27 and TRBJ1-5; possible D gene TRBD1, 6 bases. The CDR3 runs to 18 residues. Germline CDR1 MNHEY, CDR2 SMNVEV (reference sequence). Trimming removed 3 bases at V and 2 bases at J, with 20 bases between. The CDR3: CASSFSSVGAEGNQPQHF. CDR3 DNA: TGTGCCAGCAGTTTTAGTTCGGTGGGGGCAGAGGGCAATCAGCCCCAGCATTTT.

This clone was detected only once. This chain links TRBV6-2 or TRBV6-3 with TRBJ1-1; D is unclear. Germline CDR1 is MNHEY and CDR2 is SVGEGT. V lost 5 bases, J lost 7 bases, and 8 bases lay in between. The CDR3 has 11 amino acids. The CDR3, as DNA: TGTGCCAGCAGTACCTACCTTGAAGCTTTCTTT. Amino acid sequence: CASSTYLEAFF.

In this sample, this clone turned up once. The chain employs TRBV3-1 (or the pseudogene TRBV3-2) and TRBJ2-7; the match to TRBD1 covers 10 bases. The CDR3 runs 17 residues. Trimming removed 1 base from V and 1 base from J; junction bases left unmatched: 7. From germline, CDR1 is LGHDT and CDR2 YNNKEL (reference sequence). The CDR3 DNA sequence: TGTGCCAGCAGCCAAGGAGAAAGGACAGGGGGATCCTACGAGCAGTACTTC. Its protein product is CASSQGERTGGSYEQYF.

The CDR3 protein is CASSSDRVVEKLFF. The CDR3 bases are TGTGCCAGCAGCTCGGACAGGGTTGTTGAAAAACTGTTTTTT. The chain recombines TRBV7-8 with TRBJ1-4; 8 bases line up with TRBD1. The V gene's germline CDR1 is SGHVS and CDR2 FQNEAQ. Germline trimming cut 4 bases from V and 7 bases from J; bases unmatched to any gene: 5. This CDR3 has 14 amino acids.

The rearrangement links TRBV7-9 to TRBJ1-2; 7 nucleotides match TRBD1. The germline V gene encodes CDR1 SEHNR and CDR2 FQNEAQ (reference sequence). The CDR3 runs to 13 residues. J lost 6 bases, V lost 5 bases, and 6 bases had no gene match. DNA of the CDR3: TGTGCCAGCAGCCCCACAGGGGATGATGGCTACACCTTC. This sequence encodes CASSPTGDDGYTF.

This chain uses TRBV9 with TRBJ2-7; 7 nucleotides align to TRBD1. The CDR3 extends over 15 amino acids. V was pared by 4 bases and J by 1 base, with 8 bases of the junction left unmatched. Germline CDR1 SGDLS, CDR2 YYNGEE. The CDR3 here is CASSPADRNSYEQYF. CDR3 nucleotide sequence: TGTGCCAGCAGCCCTGCGGACAGGAATTCCTACGAGCAGTACTTC.

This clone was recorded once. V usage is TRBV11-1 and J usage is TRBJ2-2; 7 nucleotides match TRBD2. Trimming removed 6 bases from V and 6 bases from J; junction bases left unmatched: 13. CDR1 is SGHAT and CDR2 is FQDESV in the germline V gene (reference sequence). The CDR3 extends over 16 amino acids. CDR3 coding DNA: TGTGCCAGCAGATATGGGGGAGGGTCGGAGGCCGGGGAGCTGTTTTTT. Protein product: CASRYGGGSEAGELFF.

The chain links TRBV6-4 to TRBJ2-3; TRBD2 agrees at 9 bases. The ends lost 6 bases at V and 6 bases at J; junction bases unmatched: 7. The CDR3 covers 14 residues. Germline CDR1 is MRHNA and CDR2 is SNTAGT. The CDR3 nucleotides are TGTGCCAGCAGGGAACTAGCGGGTGCGGATACGCAGTATTTT. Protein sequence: CASRELAGADTQYF.

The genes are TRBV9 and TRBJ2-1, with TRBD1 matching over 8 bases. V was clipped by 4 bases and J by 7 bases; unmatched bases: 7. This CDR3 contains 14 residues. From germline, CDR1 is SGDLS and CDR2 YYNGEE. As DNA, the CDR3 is TGTGCCAGCAGCAGGCCAGGGGGCCGAAATGAGCAGTTCTTC. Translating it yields CASSRPGGRNEQFF.

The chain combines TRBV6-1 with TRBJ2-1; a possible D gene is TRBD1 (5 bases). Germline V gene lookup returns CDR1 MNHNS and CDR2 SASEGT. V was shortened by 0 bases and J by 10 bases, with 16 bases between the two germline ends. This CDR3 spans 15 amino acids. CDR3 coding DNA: TGTGCCAGCAGTGAAGCGGGGCAGGGAAGGGGAGAGCAGTTCTTC. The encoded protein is CASSEAGQGRGEQFF.

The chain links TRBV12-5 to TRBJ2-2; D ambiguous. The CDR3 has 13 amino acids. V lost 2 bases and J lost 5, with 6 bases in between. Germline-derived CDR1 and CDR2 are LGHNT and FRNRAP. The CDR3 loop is CASGLWATGELFF. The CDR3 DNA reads TGTGCTAGTGGTTTGTGGGCTACCGGGGAGCTGTTTTTT.

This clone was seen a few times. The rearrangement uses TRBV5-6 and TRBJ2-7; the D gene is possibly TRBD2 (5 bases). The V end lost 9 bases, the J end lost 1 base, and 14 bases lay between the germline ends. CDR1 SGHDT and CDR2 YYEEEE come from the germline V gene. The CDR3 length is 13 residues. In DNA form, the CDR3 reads TGTGCCACAGCCCGCCGAGGGTCCTACGAGCAGTACGTC. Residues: CATARRGSYEQYV.

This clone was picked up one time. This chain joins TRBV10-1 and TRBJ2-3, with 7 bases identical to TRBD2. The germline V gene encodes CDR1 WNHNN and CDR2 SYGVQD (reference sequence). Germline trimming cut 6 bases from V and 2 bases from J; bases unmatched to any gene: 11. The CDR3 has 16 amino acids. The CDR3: CASSPLSGGLTDTQYF. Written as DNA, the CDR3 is TGCGCCAGCAGCCCCCTGTCGGGGGGTCTCACAGATACGCAGTATTTT.

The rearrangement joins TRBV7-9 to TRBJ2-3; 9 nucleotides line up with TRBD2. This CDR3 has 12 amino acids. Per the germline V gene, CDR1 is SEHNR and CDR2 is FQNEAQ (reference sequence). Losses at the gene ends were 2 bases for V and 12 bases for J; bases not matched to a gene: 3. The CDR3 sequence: CASSLWREGQYF. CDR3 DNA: TGTGCCAGCAGCTTATGGCGGGAGGGCCAGTATTTT.

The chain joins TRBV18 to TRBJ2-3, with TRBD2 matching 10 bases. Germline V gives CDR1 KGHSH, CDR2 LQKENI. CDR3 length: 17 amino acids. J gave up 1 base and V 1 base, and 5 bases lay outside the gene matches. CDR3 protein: CASSPRQAGGGTDTQYF. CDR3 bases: TGTGCCAGCTCACCACGTCAAGCGGGGGGGGGCACAGATACGCAGTATTTT.

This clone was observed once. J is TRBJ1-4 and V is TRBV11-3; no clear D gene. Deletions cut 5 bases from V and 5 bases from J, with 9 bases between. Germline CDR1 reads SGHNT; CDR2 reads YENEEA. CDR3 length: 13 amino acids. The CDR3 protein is CASSRGLNEKLFF. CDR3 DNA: TGTGCCAGCAGCAGAGGCTTGAATGAAAAACTGTTTTTT.

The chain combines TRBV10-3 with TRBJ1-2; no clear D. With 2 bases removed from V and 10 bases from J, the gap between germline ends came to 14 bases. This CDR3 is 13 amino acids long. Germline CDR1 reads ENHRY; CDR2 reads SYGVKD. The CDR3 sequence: CAISEAMVLVYTF. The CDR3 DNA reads TGTGCCATCAGTGAGGCGATGGTTTTAGTCTACACCTTC.

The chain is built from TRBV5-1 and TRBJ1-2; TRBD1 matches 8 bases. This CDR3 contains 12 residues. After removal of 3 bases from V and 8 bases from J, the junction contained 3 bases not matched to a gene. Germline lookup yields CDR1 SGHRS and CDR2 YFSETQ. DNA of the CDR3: TGCGCCAGCAGCTCGGACAGGGAGGGCTACACCTTC. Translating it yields CASSSDREGYTF.

In nucleotides, the CDR3 is TGTGCCAGCAGCCGTACTAGTGGGCAGTTCTTC. Translated, it gives CASSRTSGQFF. The chain combines TRBV12-3 or TRBV12-4 with TRBJ2-1, with D possibly TRBD2 on 5 matching bases. The V end was cut by 6 bases, the J end by 12 bases, with 12 bases between. This CDR3 is built from 11 residues.

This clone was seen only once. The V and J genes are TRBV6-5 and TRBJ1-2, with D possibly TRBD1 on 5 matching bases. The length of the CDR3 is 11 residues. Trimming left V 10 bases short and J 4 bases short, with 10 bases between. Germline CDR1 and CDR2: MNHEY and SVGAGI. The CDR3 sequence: CATNGGYGYTF. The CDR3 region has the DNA TGTGCCACCAACGGGGGCTATGGCTACACCTTC.

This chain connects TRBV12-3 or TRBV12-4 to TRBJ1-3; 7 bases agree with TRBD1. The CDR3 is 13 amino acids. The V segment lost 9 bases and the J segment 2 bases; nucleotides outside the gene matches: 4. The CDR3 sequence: CARPQGTGNTIYF. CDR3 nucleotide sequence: TGTGCCAGGCCACAGGGGACTGGAAACACCATATATTTT.